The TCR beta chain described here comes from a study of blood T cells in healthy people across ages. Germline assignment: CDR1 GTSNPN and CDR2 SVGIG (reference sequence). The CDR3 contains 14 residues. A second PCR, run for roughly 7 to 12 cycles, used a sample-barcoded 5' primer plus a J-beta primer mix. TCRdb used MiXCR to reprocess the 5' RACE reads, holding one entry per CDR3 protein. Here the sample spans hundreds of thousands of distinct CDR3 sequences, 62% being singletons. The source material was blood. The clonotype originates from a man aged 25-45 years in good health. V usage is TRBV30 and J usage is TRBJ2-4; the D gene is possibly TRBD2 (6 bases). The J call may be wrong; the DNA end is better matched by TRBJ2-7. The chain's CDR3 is CAFGAGYERGEQYF. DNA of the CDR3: TGTGCCTTTGGAGCGGGTTACGAACGGGGCGAGCAGTACTTC.